This is a list of T cell receptor beta chains from one sample in a study of T cell responses to AZD1222 COVID-19 vaccine. Some clones are missing from TCRdb's copy, which holds only in-frame ones; the method was immunoSEQ multiplex PCR. The sample comprises around 59,000 clones, 89% of which are singletons, and 6% to 7.5% rests with the top ten. The specimen was peripheral blood, collected 28 days after the second AZD1222 dose. These TCRs come from an adult who received the AZD1222 COVID-19 vaccine. Both conserved end residues are part of each CDR3. A D gene is named only where the DNA matches it firmly. Rows give clone size only sometimes, using once, few, many, or a class for an expanded clone.

cdr3_aa	cdr3_nt	v_call	clone_size	j_call	d_call
CASSLRTDAHGYTF	TGTGCCAGCAGCTTGCGGACCGACGCCCATGGCTACACCTTC	TRBV5-8	NA	TRBJ1-2	NA
CASSVGGGTEAFF	TGCGCCAGCAGTGTAGGGGGGGGTACTGAAGCTTTCTTT	TRBV10-2	NA	TRBJ1-1	NA
CASSIYEQYF	TGTGCCAGCAGCATCTACGAGCAGTACTTC	TRBV21-1	NA	TRBJ2-7	NA
CASRPSLTYEQYF	TGTGCCAGCAGGCCTAGTCTCACCTACGAGCAGTACTTC	TRBV6-6	NA	TRBJ2-7	NA
CASSMNYNEKLFF	TGCGCCAGCAGCATGAACTATAATGAAAAACTGTTTTTT	TRBV5-1	NA	TRBJ1-4	NA
CASTKGGGRDPEAFF	TGCGCCAGCACCAAAGGGGGGGGGCGCGACCCTGAAGCTTTCTTT	TRBV4-1	NA	TRBJ1-1	NA
CASSPGSGGYGYTF	TGTGCCAGCAGTCCGGGGTCCGGTGGCTATGGCTACACCTTC	TRBV25-1	once	TRBJ1-2	NA
CASSPDRVGEQYF	TGTGCCAGCAGCCCTGACAGGGTAGGGGAGCAGTACTTC	TRBV7-3	NA	TRBJ2-7	TRBD1
CASSLRGAGNTIYF	TGTGCCAGCAGCCTAAGGGGTGCTGGAAACACCATATATTTT	TRBV2	NA	TRBJ1-3	NA
CASSYGGIRDPQYF	TGTGCCAGCAGTTACGGGGGAATCCGGGACCCGCAGTATTTT	TRBV6-5	once	TRBJ2-3	NA
CASSLGQGAGSPLHF	TGTGCCAGCAGTTTGGGACAGGGGGCTGGATCACCCCTCCACTTT	TRBV6-5	NA	TRBJ1-6	TRBD1
CASSEGTYRGGYTF	TGTGCCAGCAGTGAAGGTACCTACAGGGGAGGCTACACCTTC	TRBV6-1	NA	TRBJ1-2	TRBD1
CASSESSRGNQPQHF	TGCGCCAGCAGTGAGTCTAGTAGGGGCAATCAGCCCCAGCATTTT	TRBV10-2	NA	TRBJ1-5	NA
CASTFYGTGDKQYF	TGTGCCAGCACCTTCTACGGGACAGGGGATAAGCAGTATTTT	TRBV5-5	NA	TRBJ2-3	TRBD1
CASSRNPRGNTDTQYF	TGTGCCAGCAGCCGAAACCCCAGAGGGAACACAGATACGCAGTATTTT	TRBV11-2	once	TRBJ2-3	NA
CASSLGRNYGYTF	TGTGCCAGCAGTTTGGGGAGGAACTATGGCTACACCTTC	TRBV2	NA	TRBJ1-2	NA
CASGGDRGNYGYTF	TGTGCCAGCGGGGGGGACAGGGGAAACTATGGCTACACCTTC	TRBV2	once	TRBJ1-2	TRBD1
CASSEEDSDYGYTF	TGTGCCAGCAGTGAAGAGGACAGCGACTATGGCTACACCTTC	TRBV6-1	NA	TRBJ1-2	NA
CASSQDANSNQPQHF	TGTGCCAGCAGCCAAGATGCAAATAGCAATCAGCCCCAGCATTTT	TRBV3-1/TRBV3-2	NA	TRBJ1-5	NA
CASLQGVTGNQHF	TGTGCCAGCCTCCAGGGTGTAACCGGTAACCAGCATTTT	TRBV19	NA	TRBJ1-5	NA
CASQRVGANVLTF	TGTGCTTCGCAAAGGGTTGGGGCCAACGTCCTGACTTTC	TRBV11-2	few	TRBJ2-6	NA
CASSTHGGGRAGNTIYF	TGTGCCAGCAGCACGCACGGAGGGGGGAGGGCTGGAAACACCATATATTTT	TRBV7-6	NA	TRBJ1-3	NA
CASSSPGQGHSPLHF	TGTGCCAGCAGCTCCCCGGGGCAGGGTCACTCACCCCTCCACTTT	TRBV5-4	NA	TRBJ1-6	NA
CASSPTGYGYGYTF	TGTGCCAGCAGCCCGACAGGATATGGCTATGGCTACACCTTC	TRBV5-4	NA	TRBJ1-2	NA
CASSQGSAGELFF	TGTGCCAGCAGCCAAGGAAGTGCGGGGGAGCTGTTTTTT	TRBV3-1/TRBV3-2	NA	TRBJ2-2	NA
CASSFQGGNQPQHF	TGTGCCAGTAGTTTCCAGGGAGGCAATCAGCCCCAGCATTTT	TRBV19	NA	TRBJ1-5	NA
CASSLAGGPYTEAFF	TGTGCCAGCAGCTTAGCCGGCGGACCCTACACTGAAGCTTTCTTT	TRBV11-2	few	TRBJ1-1	NA
CASSTGTGTNTEAFF	TGTGCCAGCAGCACTGGGACAGGGACGAACACTGAAGCTTTCTTT	TRBV11-2	NA	TRBJ1-1	TRBD1
CASSVARGRSNEQFF	TGTGCCAGCAGCGTAGCCAGGGGGCGTTCCAATGAGCAGTTCTTC	TRBV9	NA	TRBJ2-1	TRBD1
CASSAGAGQGAGEQYF	TGTGCCAGCAGCGCGGGGGCGGGACAGGGGGCCGGCGAGCAGTACTTC	TRBV9	NA	TRBJ2-7	TRBD1
CASSRDRGNGELFF	TGCGCCAGCAGCCGGGACAGGGGAAACGGGGAGCTGTTTTTT	TRBV5-1	NA	TRBJ2-2	TRBD1
CASSQAGRSYEQYF	TGCGCCAGCAGCCAGGCAGGGCGGTCCTACGAGCAGTACTTC	TRBV4-1	NA	TRBJ2-7	NA
CASSPRGQGFWTGELFF	TGCGCCAGCAGCCCTCGGGGACAGGGCTTTTGGACCGGGGAGCTGTTTTTT	TRBV4-1	NA	TRBJ2-2	TRBD1
CASSVGTRGTEAFF	TGTGCCAGCAGCGTAGGAACAAGGGGCACTGAAGCTTTCTTT	TRBV9	NA	TRBJ1-1	NA
CASHQTGTDTQYF	TGTGCCAGCCACCAGACAGGAACAGATACGCAGTATTTT	TRBV6-5	NA	TRBJ2-3	NA
CASSQDIGLASSYNEQFF	TGCGCCAGCAGCCAAGATATAGGGCTAGCGTCTTCCTACAATGAGCAGTTCTTC	TRBV4-3	NA	TRBJ2-1	NA
CASSLGGARTPSSYNEQFF	TGTGCCAGCAGCTTGGGAGGGGCTCGTACCCCGAGCTCCTACAATGAGCAGTTCTTC	TRBV5-4	NA	TRBJ2-1	NA
CASSIYRGGDDNQPQHF	TGTGCCAGTAGTATTTATAGGGGGGGTGATGACAATCAGCCCCAGCATTTT	TRBV19	NA	TRBJ1-5	NA
CASSQGRGTEAFF	TGCGCCAGCAGCCAAGGTCGGGGCACTGAAGCTTTCTTT	TRBV10-1	NA	TRBJ1-1	NA
CASSFQGAGTEAFF	TGTGCCAGCAGCTTCCAGGGGGCAGGGACTGAAGCTTTCTTT	TRBV7-2	NA	TRBJ1-1	TRBD1
CASSLTGTNTGELFF	TGTGCCAGCAGCTTGACAGGGACTAACACCGGGGAGCTGTTTTTT	TRBV5-6	NA	TRBJ2-2	NA
CASGTPGPGYTF	TGTGCCAGCGGAACTCCAGGGCCAGGCTACACCTTC	TRBV28	NA	TRBJ1-2	NA
CASYDNSPLHF	TGTGCCAGTTATGATAATTCACCCCTCCACTTT	TRBV19	NA	TRBJ1-6	NA
CAISEPRGETQYF	TGTGCCATCAGTGAGCCTAGAGGTGAGACCCAGTACTTC	TRBV10-3	NA	TRBJ2-5	NA
CASSLTGTSGFQGNIQYF	TGCGCCAGCAGCTTAACCGGGACTAGCGGTTTTCAGGGGAACATTCAGTACTTC	TRBV5-1	NA	TRBJ2-4	TRBD2
CASSLVAGTQETQYF	TGTGCTAGCAGCTTAGTGGCGGGAACGCAAGAGACCCAGTACTTC	TRBV7-7	NA	TRBJ2-5	NA
CASSRQTSGGALGYEQYF	TGCGCCAGCAGCCGCCAAACTAGCGGGGGGGCCCTTGGGTACGAGCAGTACTTC	TRBV5-1	NA	TRBJ2-7	TRBD2
CACLPDRGLSPLHF	TGTGCCTGTCTACCCGACAGGGGGCTTTCACCCCTCCACTTT	TRBV30	NA	TRBJ1-6	TRBD1